This passage covers 6 T cell receptor beta chains from one sample sequenced in a study of beta chain features in type 1 diabetes. Study-level findings and limits: The study found moderately but significantly shorter TCRB CDR3s in all four CD4+ subsets of Type 1 diabetes patients.

Reverse transcribing all isolated RNA meant expressed TCRB transcripts were sequenced. Profiled with immunoSEQ multiplex PCR; TCRdb holds only in-frame clones, not every one. The sample carries hundreds of thousands of clones, about an eighth recorded once. These TCRs are of unknown antigen specificity. Sequencing was done on a sample of naive CD4+ T cells from blood. The receptors stem from a man in his late teens or twenties with type 1 diabetes.

The V and J genes are TRBV5-1 and TRBJ2-7, with TRBD1 matching over 9 bases. Germline V CDR1 and CDR2: SGHRS, YFSETQ. The CDR3 consists of 13 residues. Unmatched junction bases numbered 4, after V lost 4 bases and J lost 5 bases. The CDR3 protein is CASSRQGEDEQYF. Here the CDR3 DNA reads TGCGCCAGCAGCCGACAGGGGGAAGACGAGCAGTACTTC.

This chain links TRBV7-9 with TRBJ1-4; possibly TRBD1 for D (6 bases). The CDR3 loop spans 14 amino acids. Trimming removed 7 bases from V and 8 bases from J, with 17 bases in between. Germline V CDR1 and CDR2: SEHNR, FQNEAQ (reference sequence). CDR3 DNA sequence: TGTGCCAGCACCTCATTTGGGGGCTCCGAAAAACTGTTTTTT. Residues: CASTSFGGSEKLFF.

The chain links TRBV5-1 to TRBJ1-1; D uncertain. CDR1 is SGHRS and CDR2 is YFSETQ in the germline V gene. CDR3 length equals 15 residues. The ends were cut back, 0 bases at V and 1 base at J, with 10 bases in the middle. The CDR3 DNA is TGCGCCAGCAGCTTGGAGCGGACGGCGAACACTGAAGCTTTCTTT. It is translated as CASSLERTANTEAFF.

This clone was counted only a few times. The chain combines TRBV5-1 with TRBJ2-1; D unresolved. The V end was cut by 0 bases, the J end by 6 bases, with 7 bases between. Germline V gene lookup returns CDR1 SGHRS and CDR2 YFSETQ. The CDR3 has 13 residues. The chain's CDR3 is CASSLDLGNEQFF. CDR3 nucleotide sequence: TGCGCCAGCAGCTTGGATCTCGGCAATGAGCAGTTCTTC.

This clone was counted between two and nine times. This chain connects TRBV4-1 to TRBJ2-7; 8 bases map to TRBD1. J gave up 7 bases and V 4 bases, and 9 bases lay outside the gene matches. Germline V gene data show CDR1 as MGHRA and CDR2 as YSYEKL. The CDR3 loop spans 14 amino acids. As DNA, the CDR3 is TGCGCCAGCAGCCTCGGGACAGGTAGTGGAGAGCAGTACTTC. Protein: CASSLGTGSGEQYF.

The chain employs TRBV7-2 and TRBJ2-2; D gene uncertain. CDR3 length: 14 residues. Germline V gene sequence: CDR1 SGHTA, CDR2 FQGNSA. The ends were cut back, 5 bases at V and 5 bases at J, with 12 bases in the middle. The CDR3 protein is CASSPQSGTGELFF. The CDR3 coding sequence is TGTGCCAGCAGCCCCCAGTCCGGGACCGGGGAGCTGTTTTTT. Filled out from reference TRBV7-2 and TRBJ2-2, the complete variable domain reads GAGVSQSPSNKVTEKGKDVELRCDPISGHTALYWYRQSLGQGLEFLIYFQGNSAPDKSGLPSDRFSAERTGGSVSTLTIQRTQQEDSAVYLCASSPQSGTGELFFGEGSRLTVL.